This T cell receptor beta chain was captured in a study of blood T cell repertoires in COVID-19. Study at large: Both acute and convalescent COVID-19 samples were obtained from the United States, Italy and Spain. T cells, B-cell-depleted T cells, or PBMCs provided the cDNA or gDNA that served as material.

Original data processing: By means of reference gene primer amplification, nucleated cell counts were estimated. Measured with immunoSEQ multiplex PCR; TCRdb has only the in-frame clones, and not every one. V, J and clone size are taken as reported in that table, and D and trimming were inferred from the DNA itself. The table shows approximately 190,000 clones, with 75% to 90% occurring only once. CDR1 and CDR2 from the germline V gene are SEHNR and FQNEAQ (reference sequence). V dropped 5 bases and J dropped 4; count of bases not matched to a gene: 5. The CDR3 has 15 amino acids. Specimen: peripheral blood. This clonotype originated in a woman aged 40 to 50 with acute or convalescent COVID-19. The genes are TRBV7-9 and TRBJ2-1; 10 bases are shared with TRBD2. In DNA form, the CDR3 reads TGTGCCAGCAGCCGAACTAGCGGGATGTACAATGAGCAGTTCTTC. Its translation: CASSRTSGMYNEQFF. Based on the CDR3 plus reference TRBV7-9 and TRBJ2-1, the full variable domain is DTGVSQNPRHKITKRGQNVTFRCDPISEHNRLYWYRQTLGQGPEFLTYFQNEAQLEKSRLLSDRFSAERPKGSFSTLEIQRTEQGDSAMYLCASSRTSGMYNEQFFGPGTRLTVL.